The 9 T cell receptor beta chains reported below all come from one sample, sequenced in a study of a mutant IDH1 vaccine in newly diagnosed glioma. The table came from immunoSEQ multiplex PCR; TCRdb's copy has only in-frame clones and leaves some out. Found here are some 57,000 clones, approximately 80% of them singletons; the top ten hold just under 5%. These receptors' antigens are unknown. Time point described: week 47, end of study. Every single dose of the vaccine, 300 ug of mutant IDH1 20-mer peptide, came with topical imiquimod. The material sequenced was PBMCs, taken from a glioma patient whose treatment included an IDH1 peptide vaccine. The origin of the receptors is a woman aged 40 to 49 with glioma. Some clones in this sample may be carry-over from other donors' samples.

V usage is TRBV10-3 and J usage is TRBJ1-2; tentatively, D is TRBD1 (5 bases). The germline gives CDR1 ENHRY, CDR2 SYGVKD. This CDR3 contains 13 residues. Trimming cost V 9 bases and J 3 bases, with 14 bases left between them. The CDR3 here is CAMPGREDYGYTF. The CDR3 DNA sequence: TGTGCCATGCCGGGACGGGAAGACTATGGCTACACCTTC.

This chain links TRBV10-3 with TRBJ1-1; tentative D call: TRBD1 (5 bases). Germline assignment: CDR1 ENHRY and CDR2 SYGVKD. The CDR3 consists of 15 residues. V was trimmed by 4 bases and J by 0 bases, leaving 12 bases between them. The DNA for the CDR3 is TGTGCCATCAGTGCCGGGACGGGATTGAACACTGAAGCTTTCTTT. This codes for CAISAGTGLNTEAFF.

J is TRBJ1-5 and V is TRBV27; D remains unclear. Trimming shortened V by 5 bases and J by 0 bases, and 11 bases separated the two germline ends. CDR3 length: 15 residues. Per the germline V gene, CDR1 is MNHEY and CDR2 is SMNVEV (reference sequence). The CDR3 DNA reads as TGTGCCAGCAGTCGGGCGGGGTATAGCAATCAGCCCCAGCATTTT. Translated, it gives CASSRAGYSNQPQHF.

The rearrangement joins TRBV11-2 to TRBJ2-7; D may be TRBD1 or TRBD2 (5 bases each). The CDR3 contains 17 residues. The V end was cut by 5 bases, the J end by 4 bases, with 24 bases between. Germline CDR1 SGHAT, CDR2 FQNNGV. CDR3 in DNA: TGTGCCAGCAGCCCGCAGATTCGGGGCCAGCCCCAGTACGAGCAGTACTTC. It codes for CASSPQIRGQPQYEQYF.

The rearrangement joins TRBV4-3 to TRBJ1-4, with 7 bases fitting TRBD1. V lost 0 bases, J lost 7 bases, and 8 bases stayed unmatched. The germline V gene has CDR1 LGHNA and CDR2 YSLEER. The CDR3 loop spans 16 amino acids. This CDR3 is CASSQERQGGSEKLFF. The CDR3 bases are TGCGCCAGCAGCCAAGAAAGACAGGGAGGGAGTGAAAAACTGTTTTTT.

This chain uses TRBV5-5 with TRBJ1-1, with D uncertain. The CDR3 is 13 amino acids. V was trimmed by 7 bases and J by 0 bases, leaving 10 bases between them. Germline CDR1 is SGHKS and CDR2 is YYEKEE (reference sequence). Here the CDR3 DNA reads TGTGCCAGCGACCGGGATCTGAACACTGAAGCTTTCTTT. It is translated as CASDRDLNTEAFF.

This clone was seen a few times. The chain combines TRBV6-5 with TRBJ1-5; D may be TRBD1 (5 bases). The CDR3 has 13 residues. Germline CDR1 and CDR2: MNHEY and SVGAGI. V was clipped by 7 bases and J by 7 bases, with 14 bases between them. CDR3 coding DNA: TGTGCCAGCACCTCGGCAGGGTCCCAGCCCCAGCATTTT. This codes for CASTSAGSQPQHF.

This clone was detected only once. The chain has TRBV5-1 and TRBJ2-7; either TRBD1 or TRBD2 may supply D (5 bases each). This CDR3 is 18 amino acids long. The germline V gene has CDR1 SGHRS and CDR2 YFSETQ. V lost 0 bases and J 3 bases, leaving 22 bases between the germline ends. The CDR3 DNA is TGCGCCAGCAGCTTGGAGACGGGACGGTCCTTGTATCGCTACGAGCAGTACTTC. This translates into CASSLETGRSLYRYEQYF.

This clone has only a few counts. The chain combines TRBV5-1 with TRBJ2-2, with 7 bases matching TRBD1. The CDR3 spans 14 residues. Germline CDR1 is SGHRS and CDR2 is YFSETQ. Trimming took 7 bases from V and 2 from J; bases not matched to a gene: 5. The DNA of the CDR3 is TGCGCCAGCCAGGGGGACAGAAACACCGGGGAGCTGTTTTTT. This codes for CASQGDRNTGELFF.